This T cell receptor beta chain was recovered during a study of T cell responses to AZD1222 COVID-19 vaccine. Study-level points and caveats: Among those given AZD1222, only six were seropositive at baseline.

Repertoires were generated with immunoSEQ multiplex PCR, while TCRdb's copy carries only in-frame clones and drops some. The sample consists of 90,000 to 120,000 clones, over 75% of them appearing once. On this clone itself: As yet, its antigen is unknown.

This clonotype originated in an adult in good health. The sample consisted of peripheral blood, taken on day 0 of AZD1222 vaccination.

The DNA of the CDR3 is TGTGCCACCAGCTGGCGTACCACAGGTGAAGCTTTCTTT. Encoded protein: CATSWRTTGEAFF. The V call is TRBV15, the J call TRBJ1-1; possible D gene TRBD1, 5 bases. CDR3 size: 13 residues. The V gene's germline CDR1 is LNHNV and CDR2 YYDKDF (reference sequence). The V end lost 5 bases, the J end lost 7 bases, and 14 bases lay between the germline ends.